These T cell receptor beta chains were read from a single sample in a study of shared T cell receptors in the human thymus. Sequencing was performed with immunoSEQ multiplex PCR; in TCRdb, only in-frame clones are kept and a portion is missing. The sample has over 650,000 clones, around 87% seen once. These same records also appear under a second study, on human thymus T cells.

The sample comprised thymocytes. Receptors were obtained from a boy younger than two with a congenital heart defect. Both conserved end residues are part of each CDR3. A D gene is named only where the DNA matches it firmly. The size field is filled for only some rows; it gives once, few, many or a size class.

j_gene: TRBJ2-4
d_gene: -
abundance: -
v_gene: TRBV29-1
CDR3aa: CSVVGGQSQFQYF
CDR3nt: TGCAGCGTTGTGGGGGGGCAAAGTCAATTTCAGTACTTC

j_gene: TRBJ1-6
d_gene: -
abundance: -
v_gene: TRBV7-6
CDR3aa: CASSALEGGYNSPLHF
CDR3nt: TGTGCCAGCAGCGCATTGGAAGGGGGCTATAATTCACCCCTCCACTTT

j_gene: TRBJ2-7
d_gene: -
abundance: -
v_gene: TRBV18
CDR3aa: CASSPIQRSHEQYF
CDR3nt: TGTGCCAGCTCACCCATTCAGAGGAGCCACGAGCAGTACTTC

j_gene: TRBJ1-1
d_gene: TRBD1
abundance: -
v_gene: TRBV18
CDR3aa: CASLPGQATEGTEAFF
CDR3nt: TGTGCCAGCTTACCGGGACAGGCCACCGAGGGCACTGAAGCTTTCTTT

j_gene: TRBJ2-7
d_gene: TRBD2
abundance: once
v_gene: TRBV4-2
CDR3aa: CASSQEVWGGNIAYEQYF
CDR3nt: TGTGCCAGCAGCCAAGAAGTTTGGGGGGGGAATATTGCCTACGAGCAGTACTTC

j_gene: TRBJ1-2
d_gene: TRBD1
abundance: -
v_gene: TRBV18
CDR3aa: CASSPDRGHGGYTF
CDR3nt: TGTGCCAGCTCACCAGACAGGGGGCATGGCGGCTACACCTTC

j_gene: TRBJ1-3
d_gene: -
abundance: once
v_gene: TRBV2
CDR3aa: CASSERRFSGNTIYF
CDR3nt: TGTGCCAGCAGTGAAAGGAGATTCTCTGGAAACACCATATATTTT

j_gene: TRBJ2-7
d_gene: -
abundance: -
v_gene: TRBV6-6
CDR3aa: CASSYSGVGSYEQYF
CDR3nt: TGTGCCAGCAGTTACTCAGGGGTCGGAAGTTACGAGCAGTACTTC

j_gene: TRBJ2-3
d_gene: TRBD2
abundance: -
v_gene: TRBV5-6
CDR3aa: CASSLMASGIEQYF
CDR3nt: TGTGCCAGCAGCCTGATGGCTAGCGGGATTGAGCAGTATTTT

j_gene: TRBJ2-5
d_gene: TRBD1
abundance: -
v_gene: TRBV6-1
CDR3aa: CASSETGQETQYF
CDR3nt: TGTGCCAGCAGTGAGACAGGGCAAGAGACCCAGTACTTC

j_gene: TRBJ2-7
d_gene: -
abundance: -
v_gene: TRBV7-6
CDR3aa: CASSLAPGNPYEQYF
CDR3nt: TGTGCCAGCAGCTTAGCTCCGGGGAACCCCTACGAGCAGTACTTC

j_gene: TRBJ2-3
d_gene: -
abundance: -
v_gene: TRBV6-4
CDR3aa: CASSDRERDTQYF
CDR3nt: TGTGCCAGCAGTGACCGGGAGCGGGATACGCAGTATTTT

j_gene: TRBJ2-5
d_gene: -
abundance: -
v_gene: TRBV29-1
CDR3aa: CSVEIQGPGTQYF
CDR3nt: TGCAGCGTTGAGATACAGGGCCCAGGGACCCAGTACTTC

j_gene: TRBJ2-5
d_gene: -
abundance: -
v_gene: TRBV21-1
CDR3aa: CASSPKQGPGAQYF
CDR3nt: TGTGCCAGCAGCCCAAAACAGGGGCCCGGGGCCCAGTACTTC

j_gene: TRBJ1-2
d_gene: TRBD1
abundance: -
v_gene: TRBV2
CDR3aa: CASSRDRDRGYTF
CDR3nt: TGTGCCAGCAGCCGGGACAGGGATCGAGGCTACACCTTC

j_gene: TRBJ2-7
d_gene: -
abundance: -
v_gene: TRBV28
CDR3aa: CASSLCEGAPYEQYF
CDR3nt: TGTGCCAGCAGTTTATGCGAGGGAGCCCCCTACGAGCAGTACTTC

j_gene: TRBJ2-2
d_gene: -
abundance: -
v_gene: TRBV5-5
CDR3aa: CASSLARSPNTGELFF
CDR3nt: TGTGCCAGCAGCTTGGCCCGCAGTCCGAACACCGGGGAGCTGTTTTTT

j_gene: TRBJ2-5
d_gene: -
abundance: -
v_gene: TRBV2
CDR3aa: CASSEVRGPRMNETQYF
CDR3nt: TGTGCCAGCAGTGAAGTTAGAGGGCCCCGGATGAATGAGACCCAGTACTTC

j_gene: TRBJ2-7
d_gene: TRBD1
abundance: once
v_gene: TRBV15
CDR3aa: CATSRDPGQGLHYEQYF
CDR3nt: TGTGCCACCAGCAGAGATCCAGGACAGGGGCTACACTACGAGCAGTACTTC

j_gene: TRBJ2-1
d_gene: TRBD2
abundance: -
v_gene: TRBV7-8
CDR3aa: CATREETSGNHNEQFF
CDR3nt: TGTGCCACGAGAGAAGAGACTAGCGGGAACCACAATGAGCAGTTCTTC

j_gene: TRBJ2-7
d_gene: -
abundance: -
v_gene: TRBV28
CDR3aa: CASSLSGDWSLYEQYF
CDR3nt: TGTGCCAGCAGTTTATCGGGTGACTGGAGTCTCTACGAGCAGTACTTC

j_gene: TRBJ1-1
d_gene: -
abundance: -
v_gene: TRBV11-2
CDR3aa: CASSFHSTEAFF
CDR3nt: TGTGCCAGCAGCTTTCACAGCACTGAAGCTTTCTTT

j_gene: TRBJ2-5
d_gene: TRBD2
abundance: -
v_gene: TRBV30
CDR3aa: CAFRTSGGASETQYF
CDR3nt: TGTGCCTTCAGGACTAGCGGGGGGGCGTCAGAGACCCAGTACTTC